Below are 12 T cell receptor beta chains sequenced from a single sample in a study of CD8 T cells in ankylosing spondylitis. TCRdb reanalysed the 5' RACE reads using MiXCR and keeps one entry per CDR3 protein. The repertoire includes tens of thousands of distinct CDR3 sequences, approximately 15% of them detected once, and around 50% sits in the top ten. Sequencing was done on a sample of blood. The receptors were sampled from a male donor with ankylosing spondylitis or in good health (not recorded which).

This clonotype was observed a few times. This sequence joins TRBV12-3 or TRBV12-4 and TRBJ2-4, with D perhaps being TRBD1 or TRBD2 (5 bases each). With 4 bases removed from V and 0 bases from J, the gap between germline ends came to 16 bases. The CDR3 spans 17 residues. The CDR3 nucleotides are TGTGCCAGCAGTTCCATAACGGGACCCTTAGCCAAAAACATTCAGTACTTC. Encoded protein: CASSSITGPLAKNIQYF.

The V gene is TRBV5-1, the J gene TRBJ2-7; TRBD1 aligns across 10 bases. Germline CDR1 reads SGHRS; CDR2 reads YFSETQ. This CDR3 comprises 13 residues. The J segment lost 5 bases and the V segment lost 9 bases, leaving 8 bases of the junction unmatched. CDR3 sequence: CATRQGALNEQYF. The CDR3 nucleotides read TGCGCCACCAGACAGGGGGCTCTGAACGAGCAGTACTTC.

V gene TRBV28 combines with J gene TRBJ2-7; D call uncertain. V lost 2 bases and J 6 bases, leaving 11 bases between the germline ends. This CDR3 contains 13 residues. In germline, CDR1 is MDHEN, CDR2 SYDVKM. Written as DNA, the CDR3 is TGTGCCAGCAGTTTAAATACAGAGTTCGAGCAGTACTTC. Translating it yields CASSLNTEFEQYF. Full variable domain (outside the CDR3, taken from reference TRBV28 and TRBJ2-7): DVKVTQSSRYLVKRTGEKVFLECVQDMDHENMFWYRQDPGLGLRLIYFSYDVKMKEKGDIPEGYSVSREKKERFSLILESASTNQTSMYLCASSLNTEFEQYFGPGTRLTVT.

This clonotype was seen only a few times. The CDR3 region is CASSEETKFSYEQYF. DNA of the CDR3: TGTGCCAGCAGTGAGGAAACAAAATTCTCCTACGAGCAGTACTTC. The chain couples TRBV28 to TRBJ2-7; D uncertain. This CDR3 region has 15 residues. From germline, CDR1 is MDHEN and CDR2 SYDVKM. The germline V and J ends were trimmed by 5 bases and 0 bases, with 14 bases remaining between them.

There are a few counts of this clonotype. The chain carries TRBV11-2 and TRBJ2-2; 7 nucleotides match TRBD2. With 5 bases clipped from V and 7 bases from J, the junction kept 7 bases outside the gene matches. The CDR3 totals 14 residues. Germline V gene sequence: CDR1 SGHAT, CDR2 FQNNGV. CDR3 DNA: TGTGCCAGCAGCCCAGGGAGGGGAATCGGGGAGCTGTTTTTT. It encodes CASSPGRGIGELFF.

This clonotype has a handful of counts. V and J are TRBV24-1 and TRBJ2-2; the D gene is possibly TRBD2 (5 bases). Germline-derived CDR1 and CDR2 are KGHDR and SFDVKD. The ends were cut back, 1 base at V and 3 bases at J, with 5 bases in the middle. The CDR3 covers 14 residues. CDR3 amino acids: CATSDFSDTGELFF. The CDR3 DNA reads as TGTGCCACCAGTGATTTTAGCGACACCGGGGAGCTGTTTTTT.

The chain has TRBV27 and TRBJ1-1, with D perhaps TRBD1 (5 bases). CDR1 MNHEY and CDR2 SMNVEV come from the germline V gene (reference sequence). Trimming shortened V by 6 bases and J by 10 bases, and 18 bases separated the two germline ends. The CDR3 covers 13 residues. The DNA for the CDR3 is TGTGCCAGCAGGGACCCCAAGGGGCCCCGAGCTTTCTTT. Translating gives CASRDPKGPRAFF.

The chain couples TRBV5-1 to TRBJ2-3; D is perhaps TRBD1 (5 bases). V lost 0 bases and J lost 0, with 8 bases in between. The length of the CDR3 is 15 residues. Germline CDR1 and CDR2: SGHRS and YFSETQ. The CDR3 reads CASSLVQASTDTQYF. The CDR3 nucleotides are TGCGCCAGCAGCTTGGTACAGGCCAGCACAGATACGCAGTATTTT.

The genes are TRBV29-1 and TRBJ1-1; D unresolved. The CDR3 has 12 residues. Germline V CDR1 and CDR2: SQVTM, ANQGSEA. The V and J ends lost 5 bases and 2 bases respectively, with 9 bases between them. The CDR3 DNA is TGCAGCGTTAAGGACGGAAACACTGAAGCTTTCTTT. It codes for CSVKDGNTEAFF.

This clonotype was seen just once. The chain uses TRBV19 and TRBJ2-5; weak D call: TRBD2 (5 bases). The V and J ends lost 5 bases and 10 bases respectively, with 17 bases between them. The CDR3 sequence is 13 residues long. Germline V gene sequence: CDR1 LNHDA, CDR2 SQIVND (reference sequence). The CDR3 nucleotides are TGTGCCAGTAGTCTCCAGGCGGTCGGGGACCAGTACTTC. Translated, it gives CASSLQAVGDQYF.

This clonotype appeared once. The rearrangement links TRBV28 to TRBJ1-1; D is unclear. The V and J ends lost 6 bases and 4 bases respectively, with 15 bases between them. Germline loops: CDR1 MDHEN, CDR2 SYDVKM. The CDR3 is 14 residues long. CDR3 residues: CASSENYRGTEAFF. The DNA of the CDR3 is TGTGCCAGCAGCGAAAATTACCGGGGCACTGAAGCTTTCTTT.

This chain connects TRBV6-5 to TRBJ2-5, with D perhaps matching TRBD2 (6 bases). CDR1 is MNHEY, CDR2 SVGAGI, per germline. The CDR3 consists of 14 residues. V lost 9 bases, J lost 5 bases, and 19 bases lay in between. In nucleotides, the CDR3 is TGTGCCAGTACCGGGACCGGCGGGGACGAGACCCAGTACTTC. Translating gives CASTGTGGDETQYF.